The sequence of this T cell receptor beta chain was determined in a study of cytomegalovirus exposure and HLA in healthy donors (dated by TCRdb to about 2017). The study in broad terms: The roughly 670 repertoires of the first cohort and the 120 or so validation repertoires were produced on the same platform, according to a later analysis. The study was designed to test whether signatures of past pathogen exposure could be identified by cataloging public T cell receptors. Besides the first cohort of roughly 640 subjects, a separate validation cohort made up of 90 to 150 different subjects was used. To predict cytomegalovirus infection status, the study brought together high-throughput TCR immunosequencing, statistical association of individual TCRs with disease status, and machine learning. What the research found in general, with its limitations: A later analysis lacked HLA typing for the validation cohort, so it scored co-occurrence in that cohort across all 110 or so repertoires. The authors suggested that the approach could potentially be generalized to other disease states and immunological phenotypes. A few of the identified cytomegalovirus-associated TCR beta chains were confirmed in vitro to be specific for cytomegalovirus antigens. Across donors, most TCR sequences were observed very rarely, whereas some public TCRs were present in many individuals. Of the cluster scores, 90% to 95% were above 0 in a later analysis, which found that TCRs clustered in the first cohort also tended to co-occur in the 130 or so validation repertoires. The study listed 164 TCR beta chains as associated with cytomegalovirus. The classifier was reported to diagnose cytomegalovirus status with high specificity and sensitivity in both the original and validation cohorts.

The library relied on the immunoSEQ multiplex PCR assay. The authors' analysis ran thus. A statistical classification framework was built for diagnosing cytomegalovirus status from the catalog of TCR beta chain sequences. The source is immuneACCESS, and TCRdb retained only in-frame sequences with V and J called. Part of the clones is not carried over; for the studies checked, unresolved V genes explain less than half of this, and the remainder is unexplained. V and J calls and clone size follow that table, whereas D and trimming were derived from the DNA. Within this sample are about 110,000 clones, with about 90% of them counted one time only. In total, the top ten clones hold roughly 2.2% of the sample. The donors belonged to the validation cohort of about 110 subjects, which was separate from the approximately 680-subject first cohort. Taken from cysteine to phenylalanine, the CDR3 has 13 residues. This entry keeps only the CDR3 DNA: 39 bases, framed from base 1. In the germline V gene (reference sequence), CDR1 corresponds to SGHAT and CDR2 to FQDESV. Germline trimming: 7 bases from V, 4 bases from J; junction bases outside gene matches: 6.

This clone was detected once. What this receptor recognizes is not known. No base qualities exist here, and no much larger clone lies one base off it. This receptor was obtained from a woman under 30 in good health and CMV-seronegative. The chain couples TRBV11-1 to TRBJ1-1; 7 nucleotides in the junction match TRBD1. The sequencing input was PBMCs. The CDR3 region reads CASIDTGVTEAFF. Read as DNA, the sequence is TGTGCCAGCATCGACACAGGGGTCACTGAAGCTTTCTTT.